This T cell receptor (beta chain) came from a study of blood T cell repertoires in COVID-19. Only in-frame clones appear in the TCRdb table, and some are missing; sequencing was by immunoSEQ multiplex PCR. Of about 440,000 clones listed, about 87% are singletons. There are 18 residues in the CDR3. CDR1 is SGHRS and CDR2 is YFSETQ in the germline V gene. The V and J ends lost 2 bases and 2 bases, in that order; junction bases with no gene match: 6. This receptor was identified in a woman aged 50 to 65 with COVID-19, enrolled during active disease. The V call is TRBV5-1, the J call TRBJ2-6; the match to TRBD1 covers 11 bases. The sample consisted of peripheral blood. Written as DNA, the CDR3 is TGCGCCAGCAGCTTCGGTAGGGACAGGGGGACTGGGGCCAACGTCCTGACTTTC. Translated, it gives CASSFGRDRGTGANVLTF.